This T cell receptor (beta chain) was recovered during a study of blood T cell repertoires in COVID-19. Whole-study context: T cells, B-cell-depleted T cells, or PBMCs supplied cDNA or gDNA.

CDR1 and CDR2 from the germline V gene are KGHDR and SFDVKD. V shed 4 bases, J shed 8 bases, and the junction held 8 bases outside the gene matches. The CDR3 runs 14 residues. Original methodology: The assay estimated nucleated cells by amplifying reference gene primers. Profiling relied on immunoSEQ multiplex PCR, and the TCRdb table lists in-frame clones only, not all of them. V and J calls and clone size are those listed in that table; D and trimming were worked out from the DNA. The sample contains around 99,000 clones, about 93% of which appear only once. The chain carries TRBV24-1 and TRBJ1-2, with TRBD1 identical over 8 bases. The sequence was obtained from a woman in her twenties or thirties with acute or convalescent COVID-19. The sample taken for sequencing was peripheral blood. The CDR3 nucleotides read TGTGCCACCAGTGAGACTCAGGGGGCTCGGGGCTACACCTTC. Protein sequence: CATSETQGARGYTF.